The clone carrying this TCR beta chain was detected many times. From germline, CDR1 is LGHDT and CDR2 YNNKEL (reference sequence). The ends were cut back, 2 bases at V and 5 bases at J, with 16 bases in the middle. There are 16 residues in the CDR3. TCRdb re-called the RT-PCR reads with MiXCR, one entry per CDR3 protein. The sample holds 650,000 to 800,000 distinct CDR3 sequences; 11% to 15% are singletons and the top ten take around 3.3%. This TCR was sampled from a female donor in good health, serving as a healthy control. The genes are TRBV3-1 and TRBJ2-1, with TRBD2 as a possible D gene (6 bases). Sequenced: memory CD4+ T cells from blood. In DNA form, the CDR3 reads TGTGCCAGCAGCCAAAAGCAGGGCGGGGCTCACAATGAGCAGTTCTTC. Translated: CASSQKQGGAHNEQFF.